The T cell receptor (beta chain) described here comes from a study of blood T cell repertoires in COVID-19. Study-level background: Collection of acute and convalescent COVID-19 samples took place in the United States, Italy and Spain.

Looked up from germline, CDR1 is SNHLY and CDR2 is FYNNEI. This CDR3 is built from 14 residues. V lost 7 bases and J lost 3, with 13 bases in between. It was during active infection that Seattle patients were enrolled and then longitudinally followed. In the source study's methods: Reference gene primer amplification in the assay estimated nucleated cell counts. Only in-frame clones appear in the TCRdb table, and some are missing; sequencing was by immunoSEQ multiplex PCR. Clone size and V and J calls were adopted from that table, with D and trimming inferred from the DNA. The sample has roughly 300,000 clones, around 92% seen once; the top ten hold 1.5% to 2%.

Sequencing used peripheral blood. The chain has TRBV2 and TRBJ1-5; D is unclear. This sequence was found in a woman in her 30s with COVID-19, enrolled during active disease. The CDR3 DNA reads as TGTGCCAGCACCCTTGGCGGGATCAATCAGCCCCAGCATTTT. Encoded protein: CASTLGGINQPQHF.